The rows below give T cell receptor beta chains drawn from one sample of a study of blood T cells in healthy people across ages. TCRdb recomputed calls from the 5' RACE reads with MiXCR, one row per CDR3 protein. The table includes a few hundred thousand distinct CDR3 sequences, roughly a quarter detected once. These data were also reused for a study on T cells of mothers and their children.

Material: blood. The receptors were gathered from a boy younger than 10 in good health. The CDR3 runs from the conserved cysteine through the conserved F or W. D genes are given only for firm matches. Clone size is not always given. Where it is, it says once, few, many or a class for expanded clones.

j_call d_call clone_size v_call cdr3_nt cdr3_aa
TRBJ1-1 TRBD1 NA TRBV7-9 TGTGCCAGCAGCCTTCAGGGGGCGCAGGGCACTGAAGCTTTCTTT CASSLQGAQGTEAFF
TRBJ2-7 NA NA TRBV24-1 TGTGCCACCAGTGGTAGGACATGTCGCGAGCAGTACTTC CATSGRTCREQYF
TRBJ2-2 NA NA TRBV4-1 TGCGCCAGCAGCCACAGTGGGGGGGGCGGTGGGGAGCTGTTTTTT CASSHSGGGGGELFF
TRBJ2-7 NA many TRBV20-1 TGCAGTGCTAGAGATGTCACGGAGGGGACCTACGAGCAGTACTTC CSARDVTEGTYEQYF
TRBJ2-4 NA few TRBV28 TGTGCCAGCAGTCAGGACCCCCGGCGGGACATTCAGTACTTC CASSQDPRRDIQYF
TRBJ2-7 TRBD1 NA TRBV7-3 TGTGCCAGCAGCTTAAGGCCGGGACAGGGGAACGAGCAGTACTTC CASSLRPGQGNEQYF
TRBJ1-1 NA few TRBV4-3 TGCGCCAGCAGCCAAGATGGGGGTCCTAACACTGAAGCTTTCTTT CASSQDGGPNTEAFF
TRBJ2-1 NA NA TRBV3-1 TGTGCCAGCAGCATCACTAGTCCGGGCTACAATGAGCAGTTCTTC CASSITSPGYNEQFF
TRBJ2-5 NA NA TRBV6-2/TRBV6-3 TGTGCCAGCAGTGACCGACGGGGAGAGACCCAGTACTTC CASSDRRGETQYF
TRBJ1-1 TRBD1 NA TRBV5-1 TGCGCCAGCAGCTTGGAAGGGGGCCGTAAGGCTTTCTTT CASSLEGGRKAFF
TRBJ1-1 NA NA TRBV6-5 TGTGCCAGCAGTTACTCGAGGGCAGCCGATCCTGAAGCTTTCTTT CASSYSRAADPEAFF
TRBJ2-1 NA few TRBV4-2 TGTGCCAGCAGCCAAGGAAGGGCAAACAATGAGCAGTTCTTC CASSQGRANNEQFF
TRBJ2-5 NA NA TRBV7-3 TGTGCCAGCAGCTTAACGTTGGCGACTCAAGAGACCCAGTACTTC CASSLTLATQETQYF
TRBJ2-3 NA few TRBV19 TGTGCCAGTAGTATAACGACAGTGGAATCAGATACGCAGTATTTT CASSITTVESDTQYF
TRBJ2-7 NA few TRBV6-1 TGTGCCAGCAGTGGGACTGTCGTGAGTTACGAGCAGTACTTC CASSGTVVSYEQYF
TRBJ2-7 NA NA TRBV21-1 TGTGCCAGCAGCAAAGACAGGACAGGGTCCTACGAGCAGTACTTC CASSKDRTGSYEQYF
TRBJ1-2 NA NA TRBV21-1 TGTGCCAGCCGGGACAGGGGCGGGAGAGGGTATGGCTACACCTTC CASRDRGGRGYGYTF
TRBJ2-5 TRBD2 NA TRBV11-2 TGTGCCAGCAGCCCCCGGAAGGCGGGGGAAGAGACCCAGTACTTC CASSPRKAGEETQYF
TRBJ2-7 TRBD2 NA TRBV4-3 TGCGCCAGCAGCCAAGAAGGAATGACTAGCGTCTCCGAGCAGTACTTC CASSQEGMTSVSEQYF
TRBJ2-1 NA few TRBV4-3 TGCGCCAGCAGCCAAGGCCCTAGGCCCCCCGATGGTGAGCAGTTCTTC CASSQGPRPPDGEQFF
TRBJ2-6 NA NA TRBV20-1 TGCAGTGCTGACGCTACCGTCTCTGGGGCCAACGTCCTGACTTTC CSADATVSGANVLTF
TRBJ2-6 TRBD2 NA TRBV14 TGTGCCAGCAGCCAAGGCGGGGGGCTTGGGGCCAACGTCCTGACTTTC CASSQGGGLGANVLTF
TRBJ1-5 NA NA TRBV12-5 TGTGCTAGTGGTTCGGGGGCAAACCAGCCCCAGCATTTT CASGSGANQPQHF
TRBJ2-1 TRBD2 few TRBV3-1 TGTGCCAGCAGCCAAGCCGGGGGGGCCGGGAATGAGCAGTTCTTC CASSQAGGAGNEQFF
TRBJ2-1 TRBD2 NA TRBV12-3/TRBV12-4 TGTGCCAGCACCATCGGGGGGGGTAATGAGCAGTTCTTC CASTIGGGNEQFF
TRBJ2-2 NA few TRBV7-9 TGTGCCAGCAGAGTTTACAGGCGAACGAACACCGGGGAGCTGTTTTTT CASRVYRRTNTGELFF
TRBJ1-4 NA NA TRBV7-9 TGTGCCAGCAGCTCCAACGGAGCGGGGGCTGGTGAAAAACTGTTTTTT CASSSNGAGAGEKLFF
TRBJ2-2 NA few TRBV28 TGTGCCAGCACTAACGGGGGGGACAGGGACATCGGGGAGCTGTTTTTT CASTNGGDRDIGELFF
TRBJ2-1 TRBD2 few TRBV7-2 TGTGCCAGCAGCTTAGCTAGCGGGAGTAGCTGGAATGAGCAGTTCTTC CASSLASGSSWNEQFF
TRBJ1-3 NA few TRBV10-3 TGTGCCATCAGTGATAACGACGACTCTGGAAACACCATATATTTT CAISDNDDSGNTIYF
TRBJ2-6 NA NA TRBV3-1 TGTGCCAGCAGCCCCTCTTACGGATCTGGGGCCAACGTCCTGACTTTC CASSPSYGSGANVLTF
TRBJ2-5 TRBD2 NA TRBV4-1 TGCGCCAGCAGCCAAGATATGCGGGGGGGGACCCAGTACTTC CASSQDMRGGTQYF
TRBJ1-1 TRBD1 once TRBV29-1 TGCAGCGTTGTTGGGTACAGGGGGCGGACTGAAGCTTTCTTT CSVVGYRGRTEAFF
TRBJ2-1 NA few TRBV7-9 TGTGCCAGCACCAATGGACTAGGGGGTACGTCCAATGAGCAGTTCTTC CASTNGLGGTSNEQFF
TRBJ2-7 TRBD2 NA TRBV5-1 TGCGCCAGCAGCTTGTTGGCTTCTAGCGGGAGGGCTTACGAGCAGTACTTC CASSLLASSGRAYEQYF
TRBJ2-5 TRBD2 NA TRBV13 TGTGCCAGCAGCCAGCGGGGGCCCCAAGAGACCCAGTACTTC CASSQRGPQETQYF
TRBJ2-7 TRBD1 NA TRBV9 TGTGCCAGCAGCGTAGCGGAAGGGACAGGGTTCTACGAGCAGTACTTC CASSVAEGTGFYEQYF
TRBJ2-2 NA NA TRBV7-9 TGTGCCAGCTTGGGTGCCGGGACCGGGGAGCTGTTTTTT CASLGAGTGELFF
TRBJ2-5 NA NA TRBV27 TGTGCCAGCATTGGAGGAGAGACCCAGTACTTC CASIGGETQYF
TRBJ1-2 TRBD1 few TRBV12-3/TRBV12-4 TGTGCCAGCAGTTTCTGGGACAGGGGGCCCCGGACTAACTATGGCTACACCTTC CASSFWDRGPRTNYGYTF
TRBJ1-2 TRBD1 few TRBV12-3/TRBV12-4 TGTGCCAGCAGCCCGGGGACAGGACGCGGTGGCTACACCTTC CASSPGTGRGGYTF
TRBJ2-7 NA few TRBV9 TGTGCCAGCAGCGTAATGGACGGGGGTTACTACGAGCAGTACTTC CASSVMDGGYYEQYF
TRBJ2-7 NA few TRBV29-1 TGCAGCGCCACTATAGGAAGCTCCTACGAGCAGTACTTC CSATIGSSYEQYF
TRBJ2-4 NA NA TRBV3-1 TGTGCCAGCAGCCAGGACGTAGGAACGAAAAACATTCAGTACTTC CASSQDVGTKNIQYF
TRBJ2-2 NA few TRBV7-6 TGTGCCAGCAGCTTATACGGGAGTGACACCGGGGAGCTGTTTTTT CASSLYGSDTGELFF
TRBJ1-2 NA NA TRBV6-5 TGTGCCAGCAGTTACTCAGCCCGTGACTATGGCTACACCTTC CASSYSARDYGYTF
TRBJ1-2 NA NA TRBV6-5 TGTGCTCCACGGGGCTCCGACGGGGGCTACACCTTC CAPRGSDGGYTF
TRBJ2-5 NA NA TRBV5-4 TGTGCCAGCAGCTCGGACTTTAGAAAGACCCAGTACTTC CASSSDFRKTQYF
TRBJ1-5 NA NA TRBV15 TGTGCCACCAGCAGGCAGGGATCCAATCAGCCCCAGCATTTT CATSRQGSNQPQHF
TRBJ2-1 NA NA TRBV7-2 TGTGCCAGCAGCCCCTCAGACTCATCCTACAATGAGCAGTTCTTC CASSPSDSSYNEQFF
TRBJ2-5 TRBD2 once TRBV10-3 TGTGCCATCGGGACTAGCGGGGGTTTAGGGGAGACCCAGTACTTC CAIGTSGGLGETQYF
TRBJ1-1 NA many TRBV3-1 TGTGCCAGCAGCCATATCGCTGAAGCTTTCTTT CASSHIAEAFF
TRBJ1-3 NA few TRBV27 TGTGCCAGCAAACCCGGGTCCTACTCTGGAAACACCATATATTTT CASKPGSYSGNTIYF
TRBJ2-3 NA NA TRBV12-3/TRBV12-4 TGTGCCAGCAGAGAATCAGGGATAGGGCAGTATTTT CASRESGIGQYF
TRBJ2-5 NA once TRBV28 TGTGCCAGCTCTTCCCCTTGGCGGCCCCAAGAGACCCAGTACTTC CASSSPWRPQETQYF
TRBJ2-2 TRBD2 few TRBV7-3 TGTGCCAGCAGCCCCCGGGGGGGACGCGCCGGGGAGCTGTTTTTT CASSPRGGRAGELFF
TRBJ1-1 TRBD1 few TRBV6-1 TGTGCCAGCAGTGGGAGCCTTCGACAGGGGGCCTCGACTGAAGCTTTCTTT CASSGSLRQGASTEAFF
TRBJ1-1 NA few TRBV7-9 TGTGCCAGCAGCCCCCCGGGCAGCATGAACACTGAAGCTTTCTTT CASSPPGSMNTEAFF